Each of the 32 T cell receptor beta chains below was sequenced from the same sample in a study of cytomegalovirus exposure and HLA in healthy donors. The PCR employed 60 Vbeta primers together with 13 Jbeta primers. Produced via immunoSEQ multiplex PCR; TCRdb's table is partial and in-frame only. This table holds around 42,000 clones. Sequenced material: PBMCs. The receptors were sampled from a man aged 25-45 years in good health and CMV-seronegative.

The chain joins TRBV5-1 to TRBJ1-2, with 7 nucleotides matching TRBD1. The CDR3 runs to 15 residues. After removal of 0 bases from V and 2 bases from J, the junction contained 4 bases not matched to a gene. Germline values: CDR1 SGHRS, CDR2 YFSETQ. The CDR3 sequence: CASSLDDRANYGYTF. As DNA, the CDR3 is TGCGCCAGCAGCTTGGACGACAGGGCAAACTATGGCTACACCTTC.

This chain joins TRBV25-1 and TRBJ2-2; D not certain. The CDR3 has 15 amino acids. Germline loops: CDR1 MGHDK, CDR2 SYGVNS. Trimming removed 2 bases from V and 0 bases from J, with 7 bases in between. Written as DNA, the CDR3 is TGTGCCAGCAGTGAACGTCTAGCGAACACCGGGGAGCTGTTTTTT. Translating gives CASSERLANTGELFF.

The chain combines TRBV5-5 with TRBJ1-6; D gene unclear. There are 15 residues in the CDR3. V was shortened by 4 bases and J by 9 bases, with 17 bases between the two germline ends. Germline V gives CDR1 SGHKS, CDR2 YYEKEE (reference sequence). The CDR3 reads CASSPTGSPSSPLHF. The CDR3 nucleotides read TGTGCCAGCAGCCCAACCGGGAGCCCATCTTCACCCCTCCACTTT.

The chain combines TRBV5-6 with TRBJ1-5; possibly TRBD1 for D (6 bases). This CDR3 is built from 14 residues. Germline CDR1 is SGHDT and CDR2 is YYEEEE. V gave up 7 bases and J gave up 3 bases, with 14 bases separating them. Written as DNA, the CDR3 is TGTGCCAGCGGGACATTCGGCAACAATCAGCCCCAGCATTTT. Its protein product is CASGTFGNNQPQHF.

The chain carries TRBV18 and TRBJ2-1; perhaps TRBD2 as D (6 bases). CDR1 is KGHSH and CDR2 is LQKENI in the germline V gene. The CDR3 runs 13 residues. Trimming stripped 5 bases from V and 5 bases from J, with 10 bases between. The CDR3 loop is CASSVSGDNEQFF. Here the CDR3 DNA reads TGTGCCAGCTCAGTTAGCGGAGACAATGAGCAGTTCTTC.

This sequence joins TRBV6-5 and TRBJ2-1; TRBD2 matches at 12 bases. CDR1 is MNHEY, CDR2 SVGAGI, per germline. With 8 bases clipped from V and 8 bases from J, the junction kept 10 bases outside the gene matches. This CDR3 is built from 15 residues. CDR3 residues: CASGVLAGGGHEQFF. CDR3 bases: TGTGCCAGCGGAGTCCTAGCGGGAGGGGGCCATGAGCAGTTCTTC.

In DNA, the CDR3 is TGTGCCAGCAGTGAGACGGGAGATCAGCCCCAGCATTTT. Protein product: CASSETGDQPQHF. This chain connects TRBV6-4 to TRBJ1-5; D is undetermined. There are 13 residues in the CDR3. Trimming cost V 3 bases and J 5 bases, with 8 bases left between them. Germline CDR1 and CDR2: MRHNA and SNTAGT.

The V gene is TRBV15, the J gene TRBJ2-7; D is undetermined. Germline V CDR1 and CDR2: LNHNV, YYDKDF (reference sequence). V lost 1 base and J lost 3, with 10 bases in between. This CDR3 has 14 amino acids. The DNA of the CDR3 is TGTGCCACCAGCAGAGCTACGGTTGTCTACGAGCAGTACTTC. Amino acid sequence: CATSRATVVYEQYF.

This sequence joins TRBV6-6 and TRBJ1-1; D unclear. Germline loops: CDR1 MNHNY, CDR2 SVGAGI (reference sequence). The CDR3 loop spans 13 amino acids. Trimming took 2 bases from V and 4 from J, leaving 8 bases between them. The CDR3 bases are TGTGCCAGCAGTTACGGGGAGGGCACTGAAGCTTTCTTT. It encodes CASSYGEGTEAFF.

CDR3 bases: TGTGCCTGGAGTTGGGAGGATGGCTACACCTTC. Residues: CAWSWEDGYTF. The V call is TRBV30, the J call TRBJ1-2; D is uncertain. V was shortened by 2 bases and J by 6 bases, with 7 bases between the two germline ends. This CDR3 is 11 amino acids long. Germline CDR1 and CDR2: GTSNPN and SVGIG (reference sequence).

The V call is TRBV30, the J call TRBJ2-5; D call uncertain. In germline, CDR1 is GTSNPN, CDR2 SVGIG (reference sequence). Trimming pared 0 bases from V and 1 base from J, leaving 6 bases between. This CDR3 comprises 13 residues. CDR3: CAWSVNSQETQYF. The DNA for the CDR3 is TGTGCCTGGAGTGTGAACAGCCAAGAGACCCAGTACTTC.

The CDR3, as DNA: TGCGCCAGCAGCCAAGATGGGTCCAGGGGCAATGAGCAGTTCTTC. Translating it yields CASSQDGSRGNEQFF. This rearrangement joins TRBV4-3 to TRBJ2-1; TRBD1 is a possible D gene (6 bases). CDR1 is LGHNA and CDR2 is YSLEER in the germline V gene. The CDR3 is 15 amino acids. V shed 0 bases and J shed 6 bases, with 12 bases lying between them.

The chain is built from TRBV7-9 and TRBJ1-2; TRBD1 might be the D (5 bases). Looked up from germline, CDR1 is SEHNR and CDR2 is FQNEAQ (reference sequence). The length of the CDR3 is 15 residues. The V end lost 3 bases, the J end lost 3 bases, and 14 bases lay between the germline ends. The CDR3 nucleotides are TGTGCCAGCAGCTTCCCACGCGGGGCGGACTATGGCTACACCTTC. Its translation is CASSFPRGADYGYTF. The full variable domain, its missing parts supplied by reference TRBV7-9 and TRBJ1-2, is DTGVSQNPRHKITKRGQNVTFRCDPISEHNRLYWYRQTLGQGPEFLTYFQNEAQLEKSRLLSDRFSAERPKGSFSTLEIQRTEQGDSAMYLCASSFPRGADYGYTFGSGTRLTVV.

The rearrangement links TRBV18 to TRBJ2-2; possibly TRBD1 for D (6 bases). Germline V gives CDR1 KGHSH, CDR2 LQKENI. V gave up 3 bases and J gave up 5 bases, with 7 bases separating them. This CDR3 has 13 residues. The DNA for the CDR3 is TGTGCCAGCTCACCCCAGGGGACCGGGGAGCTGTTTTTT. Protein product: CASSPQGTGELFF. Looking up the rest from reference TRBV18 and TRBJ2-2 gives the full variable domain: NAGVMQNPRHLVRRRGQEARLRCSPMKGHSHVYWYRQLPEEGLKFMVYLQKENIIDESGMPKERFSAEFPKEGPSILRIQQVVRGDSAAYFCASSPQGTGELFFGEGSRLTVL.

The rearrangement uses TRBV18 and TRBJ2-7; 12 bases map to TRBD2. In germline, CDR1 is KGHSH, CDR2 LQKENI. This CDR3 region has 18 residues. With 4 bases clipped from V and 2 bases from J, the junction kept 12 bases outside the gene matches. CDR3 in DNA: TGTGCCAGCTCACGGGATACCAGACTAGCGGGAGTCCCCTACGAGCAGTACTTC. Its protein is CASSRDTRLAGVPYEQYF.

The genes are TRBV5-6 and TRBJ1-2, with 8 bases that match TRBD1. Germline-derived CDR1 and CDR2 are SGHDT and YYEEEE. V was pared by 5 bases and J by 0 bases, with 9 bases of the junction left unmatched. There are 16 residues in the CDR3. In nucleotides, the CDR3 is TGTGCCAGCAGGCCCCCGGACAGGGTAACTAACTATGGCTACACCTTC. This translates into CASRPPDRVTNYGYTF.

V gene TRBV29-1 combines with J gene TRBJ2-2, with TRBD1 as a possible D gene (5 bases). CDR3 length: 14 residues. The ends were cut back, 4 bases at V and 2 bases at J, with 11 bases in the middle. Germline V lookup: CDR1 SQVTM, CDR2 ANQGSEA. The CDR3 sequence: CSVGATVNTGELFF. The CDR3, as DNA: TGCAGCGTTGGGGCGACAGTAAACACCGGGGAGCTGTTTTTT.

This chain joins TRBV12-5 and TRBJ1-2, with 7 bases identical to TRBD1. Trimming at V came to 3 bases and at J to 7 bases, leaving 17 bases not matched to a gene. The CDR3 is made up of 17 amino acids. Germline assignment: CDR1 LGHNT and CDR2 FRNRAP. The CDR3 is CASGFPISQTGTSGYTF. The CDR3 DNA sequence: TGTGCTAGTGGTTTCCCAATCTCCCAGACAGGGACGTCTGGCTACACCTTC.

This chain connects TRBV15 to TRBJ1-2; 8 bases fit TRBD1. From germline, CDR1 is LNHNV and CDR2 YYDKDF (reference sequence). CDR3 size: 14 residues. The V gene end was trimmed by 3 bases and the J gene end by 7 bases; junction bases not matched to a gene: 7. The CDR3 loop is CATSRTGDAGGYTF. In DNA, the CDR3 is TGTGCCACCAGCAGGACAGGGGATGCGGGTGGCTACACCTTC.

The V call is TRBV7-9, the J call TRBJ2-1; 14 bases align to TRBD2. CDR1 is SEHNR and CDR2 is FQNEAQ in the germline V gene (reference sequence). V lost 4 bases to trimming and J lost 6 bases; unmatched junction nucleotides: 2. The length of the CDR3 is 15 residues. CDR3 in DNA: TGTGCCAGCAGCTCTGGACTAGCGGGAGGCAATGAGCAGTTCTTC. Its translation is CASSSGLAGGNEQFF.

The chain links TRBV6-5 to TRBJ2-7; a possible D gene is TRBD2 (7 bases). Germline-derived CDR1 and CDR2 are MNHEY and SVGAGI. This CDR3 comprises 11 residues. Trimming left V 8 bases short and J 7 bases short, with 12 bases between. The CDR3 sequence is CASGGAWEQYF. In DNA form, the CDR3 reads TGTGCCAGCGGGGGGGCTTGGGAGCAGTACTTC.

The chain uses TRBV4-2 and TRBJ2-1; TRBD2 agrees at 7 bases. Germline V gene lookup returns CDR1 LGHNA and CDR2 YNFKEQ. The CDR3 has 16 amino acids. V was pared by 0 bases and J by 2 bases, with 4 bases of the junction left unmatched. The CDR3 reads CASSQEGGGPYNEQFF. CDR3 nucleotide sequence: TGTGCCAGCAGCCAAGAGGGCGGGGGACCCTACAATGAGCAGTTCTTC.

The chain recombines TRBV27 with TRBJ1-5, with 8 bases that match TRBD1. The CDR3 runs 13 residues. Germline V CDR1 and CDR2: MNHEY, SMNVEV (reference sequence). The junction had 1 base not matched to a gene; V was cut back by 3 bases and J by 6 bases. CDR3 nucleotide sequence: TGTGCCAGCAGTTTCGACAGGGGTCAGCCCCAGCATTTT. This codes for CASSFDRGQPQHF.

The CDR3 loop is CASGPGANTEAFF. CDR3 DNA sequence: TGTGCTAGTGGCCCCGGTGCGAACACTGAAGCTTTCTTT. V usage is TRBV12-5 and J usage is TRBJ1-1; D is ambiguous. The germline V gene encodes CDR1 LGHNT and CDR2 FRNRAP. This CDR3 has 13 residues. The V gene lost 6 bases and the J gene lost 1 base, with 9 bases spanning the gap.

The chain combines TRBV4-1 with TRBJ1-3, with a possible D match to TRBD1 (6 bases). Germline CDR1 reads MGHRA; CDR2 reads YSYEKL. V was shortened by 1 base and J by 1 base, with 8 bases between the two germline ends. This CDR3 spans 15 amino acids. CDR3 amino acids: CASSQAQGSGNTIYF. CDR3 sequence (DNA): TGCGCCAGCAGCCAAGCACAGGGTTCTGGAAACACCATATATTTT.

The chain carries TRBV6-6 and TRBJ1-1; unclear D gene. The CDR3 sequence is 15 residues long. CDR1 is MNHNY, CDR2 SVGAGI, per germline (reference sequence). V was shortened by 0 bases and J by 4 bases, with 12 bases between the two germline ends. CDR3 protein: CASSYSEGGSTEAFF. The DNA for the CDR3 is TGTGCCAGCAGTTACTCGGAGGGTGGAAGCACTGAAGCTTTCTTT.

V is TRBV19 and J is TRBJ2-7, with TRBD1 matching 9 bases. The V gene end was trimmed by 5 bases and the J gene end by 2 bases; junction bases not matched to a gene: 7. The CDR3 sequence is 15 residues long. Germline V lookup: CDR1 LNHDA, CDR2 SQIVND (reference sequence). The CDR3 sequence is CASSPAGQGPYEQYF. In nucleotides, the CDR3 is TGTGCCAGTAGTCCTGCGGGACAGGGTCCCTACGAGCAGTACTTC.

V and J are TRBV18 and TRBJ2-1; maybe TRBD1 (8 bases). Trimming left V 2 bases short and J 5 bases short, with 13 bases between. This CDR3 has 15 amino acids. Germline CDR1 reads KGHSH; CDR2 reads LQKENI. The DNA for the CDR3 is TGTGCCAGCTCACCATGGACAGGGAGGGACAATGAGCAGTTCTTC. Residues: CASSPWTGRDNEQFF. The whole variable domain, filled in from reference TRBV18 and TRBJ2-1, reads NAGVMQNPRHLVRRRGQEARLRCSPMKGHSHVYWYRQLPEEGLKFMVYLQKENIIDESGMPKERFSAEFPKEGPSILRIQQVVRGDSAAYFCASSPWTGRDNEQFFGPGTRLTVL.

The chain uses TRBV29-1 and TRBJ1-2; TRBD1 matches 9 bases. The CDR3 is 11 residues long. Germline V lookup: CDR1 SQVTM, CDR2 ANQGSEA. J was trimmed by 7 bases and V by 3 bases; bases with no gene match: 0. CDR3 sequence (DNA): TGCAGCGTTGAGGACAGGGGTGGCTACACCTTC. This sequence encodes CSVEDRGGYTF.

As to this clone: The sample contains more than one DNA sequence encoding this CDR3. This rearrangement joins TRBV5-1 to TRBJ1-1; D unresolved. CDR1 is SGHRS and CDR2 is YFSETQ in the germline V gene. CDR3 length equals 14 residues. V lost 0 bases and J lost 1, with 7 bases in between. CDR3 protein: CASSLAGGNTEAFF. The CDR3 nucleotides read TGCGCCAGCAGCTTGGCTGGCGGGAACACTGAAGCTTTCTTT.

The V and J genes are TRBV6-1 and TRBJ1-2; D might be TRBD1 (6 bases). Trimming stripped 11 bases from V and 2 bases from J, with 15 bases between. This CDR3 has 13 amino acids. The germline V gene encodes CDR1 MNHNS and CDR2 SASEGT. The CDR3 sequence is CASQDRTNYGYTF. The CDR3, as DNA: TGTGCCTCCCAGGACAGAACCAACTATGGCTACACCTTC.

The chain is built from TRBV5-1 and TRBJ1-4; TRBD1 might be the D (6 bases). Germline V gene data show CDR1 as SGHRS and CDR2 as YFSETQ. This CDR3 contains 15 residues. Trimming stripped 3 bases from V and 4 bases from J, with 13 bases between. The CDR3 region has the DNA TGCGCCAGCAGCTCCCTGGCAGGGGATAATGAAAAACTGTTTTTT. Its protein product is CASSSLAGDNEKLFF.